A selection of T cell receptor beta chains follows, all from one sample in a study of post-analysis software for immune sequencing data. TCRdb re-called the PCR reads with MiXCR, one entry per CDR3 protein. The profile shows around 160,000 distinct CDR3 sequences, around 36% of them singletons. The sequencing used blood, collected after autologous hematopoietic stem cell transplantation. These TCRs come from a girl between 5 and 17 years old with multiple sclerosis. Both conserved end residues are part of each CDR3. Each record gives: CDR3 protein, V gene, J gene.

CASRPGTSQETQYF	TRBV6-5	TRBJ2-5
CASSELAGEINEQFF	TRBV6-5	TRBJ2-1
CASSLQVARYGYTF	TRBV12-3/TRBV12-4	TRBJ1-2
CASSFGTDQEQFF	TRBV5-1	TRBJ2-1
CASSLTLAVLYNEQFF	TRBV5-1	TRBJ2-1
CASSALYEQYF	TRBV6-1	TRBJ2-7
CSAGTSDYNEQFF	TRBV20-1	TRBJ2-1
CAVGSPSGRAYEQFF	TRBV28	TRBJ2-1
CASSLDRLVTEAFF	TRBV4-1	TRBJ1-1
CASSKRGPGSSPEQFF	TRBV21-1	TRBJ2-1
CASSQEGLAVNDEQFF	TRBV14	TRBJ2-1